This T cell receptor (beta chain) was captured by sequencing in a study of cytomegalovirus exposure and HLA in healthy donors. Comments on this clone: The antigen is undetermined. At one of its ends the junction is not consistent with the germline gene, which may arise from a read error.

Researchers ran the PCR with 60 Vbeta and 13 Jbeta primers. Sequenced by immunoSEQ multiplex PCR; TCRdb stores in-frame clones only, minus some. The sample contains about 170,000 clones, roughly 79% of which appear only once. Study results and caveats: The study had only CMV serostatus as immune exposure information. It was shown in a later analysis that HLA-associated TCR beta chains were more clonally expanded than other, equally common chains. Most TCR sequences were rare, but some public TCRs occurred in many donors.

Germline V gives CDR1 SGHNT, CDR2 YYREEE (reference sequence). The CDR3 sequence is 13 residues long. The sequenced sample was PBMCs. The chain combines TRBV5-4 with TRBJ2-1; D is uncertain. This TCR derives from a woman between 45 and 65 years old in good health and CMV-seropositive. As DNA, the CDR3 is TGTGCCAGCAGCTTGTCGGCAGGCAATGGGCAGTTCTTC. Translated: CASSLSAGNGQFF.